This T cell receptor beta chain was found in a study of CD8+CD57+ T cells in acquired aplastic anemia (dated by TCRdb to the late 2010s). Describing the broader study: A mean of around 3 ug of DNA, ranging from roughly 0.2 to 27.4 ug, was extracted from sorted CD4+ and CD8+ cells. Mean read counts for healthy donor samples were roughly 10 million for CD4+ cells and about 12 million for CD8+ cells. The study at large found these results: Between patients and healthy controls, no significant difference in CD8+ Simpson's diversity was found (P=0.060). Although 25 to 30 CD8+ CDR3 sequences were shared by patients and controls, these sequences appeared highly expressed in patients and within the immunodominant clones of patients.

A word on this clonotype: Its target antigen remains unknown. No much larger clone is present one base from it, and per-base qualities are unavailable.

CDR1 and CDR2, looked up from the germline V gene, are SGDLS and YYNGEE. The V and J ends are trimmed by 1 base and 2 bases, leaving 6 bases between them. Measured from the cysteine to the phenylalanine, the CDR3 is 13 residues long. The CDR3 DNA has 39 bases and is translated from base 1. Genomic DNA served as template for TCR beta VDJ combination and CDR3 sequence profiling. An Illumina HiSeq 2000 was used for TCR repertoire sequencing. The original methods were these. TRBV/TRBJ rearrangement plots, CDR3 size and DJ length profiles, and Simpson's diversity index were used to evaluate the repertoires. The most abundant DNA sequence in the deep sequencing data was defined as the immunodominant clone. CDR3 amino acid sequences were checked for sharing across subjects and were also compared against the VDJdb database and published repertoires. TCRdb took the public reads, trimmed them with fastp at Q25, ran MiXCR for clone calling and kept in-frame beta chains. Each CDR3 protein gets just one entry, which takes the most common genes and DNA from the rows behind it. The V and J calls follow TCRdb's processing rather than the paper's. Counted in this sample were some 190,000 distinct CDR3 sequences; 54% of them appeared once. Of the sample, 15% to 20% is held by the ten largest clones.

In this study, sorted CD4+ and CD8+ T cells from the blood of healthy subjects and of severe aplastic anemia patients had their TCR repertoires deep-sequenced. Ficoll-Paque density gradient centrifugation was used to isolate peripheral blood mononuclear cells. Before DNA extraction, CD4+ and CD8+ T cells were sorted with FACS or magnetic beads. This receptor was obtained from a human donor in good health, serving as a control. Here the chain combines TRBV9 and TRBJ2-5, and possibly TRBD1, on 6 matching bases. The specimen sequenced was sorted CD4+, CD8+, or CD8+CD57+ T cells (not recorded which) from PBMCs. The CDR3 reads as follows: CASSVTGQETQYF. In nucleotides, the sequence is TGTGCCAGCAGCGTAACAGGGCAAGAGACCCAGTACTTC.